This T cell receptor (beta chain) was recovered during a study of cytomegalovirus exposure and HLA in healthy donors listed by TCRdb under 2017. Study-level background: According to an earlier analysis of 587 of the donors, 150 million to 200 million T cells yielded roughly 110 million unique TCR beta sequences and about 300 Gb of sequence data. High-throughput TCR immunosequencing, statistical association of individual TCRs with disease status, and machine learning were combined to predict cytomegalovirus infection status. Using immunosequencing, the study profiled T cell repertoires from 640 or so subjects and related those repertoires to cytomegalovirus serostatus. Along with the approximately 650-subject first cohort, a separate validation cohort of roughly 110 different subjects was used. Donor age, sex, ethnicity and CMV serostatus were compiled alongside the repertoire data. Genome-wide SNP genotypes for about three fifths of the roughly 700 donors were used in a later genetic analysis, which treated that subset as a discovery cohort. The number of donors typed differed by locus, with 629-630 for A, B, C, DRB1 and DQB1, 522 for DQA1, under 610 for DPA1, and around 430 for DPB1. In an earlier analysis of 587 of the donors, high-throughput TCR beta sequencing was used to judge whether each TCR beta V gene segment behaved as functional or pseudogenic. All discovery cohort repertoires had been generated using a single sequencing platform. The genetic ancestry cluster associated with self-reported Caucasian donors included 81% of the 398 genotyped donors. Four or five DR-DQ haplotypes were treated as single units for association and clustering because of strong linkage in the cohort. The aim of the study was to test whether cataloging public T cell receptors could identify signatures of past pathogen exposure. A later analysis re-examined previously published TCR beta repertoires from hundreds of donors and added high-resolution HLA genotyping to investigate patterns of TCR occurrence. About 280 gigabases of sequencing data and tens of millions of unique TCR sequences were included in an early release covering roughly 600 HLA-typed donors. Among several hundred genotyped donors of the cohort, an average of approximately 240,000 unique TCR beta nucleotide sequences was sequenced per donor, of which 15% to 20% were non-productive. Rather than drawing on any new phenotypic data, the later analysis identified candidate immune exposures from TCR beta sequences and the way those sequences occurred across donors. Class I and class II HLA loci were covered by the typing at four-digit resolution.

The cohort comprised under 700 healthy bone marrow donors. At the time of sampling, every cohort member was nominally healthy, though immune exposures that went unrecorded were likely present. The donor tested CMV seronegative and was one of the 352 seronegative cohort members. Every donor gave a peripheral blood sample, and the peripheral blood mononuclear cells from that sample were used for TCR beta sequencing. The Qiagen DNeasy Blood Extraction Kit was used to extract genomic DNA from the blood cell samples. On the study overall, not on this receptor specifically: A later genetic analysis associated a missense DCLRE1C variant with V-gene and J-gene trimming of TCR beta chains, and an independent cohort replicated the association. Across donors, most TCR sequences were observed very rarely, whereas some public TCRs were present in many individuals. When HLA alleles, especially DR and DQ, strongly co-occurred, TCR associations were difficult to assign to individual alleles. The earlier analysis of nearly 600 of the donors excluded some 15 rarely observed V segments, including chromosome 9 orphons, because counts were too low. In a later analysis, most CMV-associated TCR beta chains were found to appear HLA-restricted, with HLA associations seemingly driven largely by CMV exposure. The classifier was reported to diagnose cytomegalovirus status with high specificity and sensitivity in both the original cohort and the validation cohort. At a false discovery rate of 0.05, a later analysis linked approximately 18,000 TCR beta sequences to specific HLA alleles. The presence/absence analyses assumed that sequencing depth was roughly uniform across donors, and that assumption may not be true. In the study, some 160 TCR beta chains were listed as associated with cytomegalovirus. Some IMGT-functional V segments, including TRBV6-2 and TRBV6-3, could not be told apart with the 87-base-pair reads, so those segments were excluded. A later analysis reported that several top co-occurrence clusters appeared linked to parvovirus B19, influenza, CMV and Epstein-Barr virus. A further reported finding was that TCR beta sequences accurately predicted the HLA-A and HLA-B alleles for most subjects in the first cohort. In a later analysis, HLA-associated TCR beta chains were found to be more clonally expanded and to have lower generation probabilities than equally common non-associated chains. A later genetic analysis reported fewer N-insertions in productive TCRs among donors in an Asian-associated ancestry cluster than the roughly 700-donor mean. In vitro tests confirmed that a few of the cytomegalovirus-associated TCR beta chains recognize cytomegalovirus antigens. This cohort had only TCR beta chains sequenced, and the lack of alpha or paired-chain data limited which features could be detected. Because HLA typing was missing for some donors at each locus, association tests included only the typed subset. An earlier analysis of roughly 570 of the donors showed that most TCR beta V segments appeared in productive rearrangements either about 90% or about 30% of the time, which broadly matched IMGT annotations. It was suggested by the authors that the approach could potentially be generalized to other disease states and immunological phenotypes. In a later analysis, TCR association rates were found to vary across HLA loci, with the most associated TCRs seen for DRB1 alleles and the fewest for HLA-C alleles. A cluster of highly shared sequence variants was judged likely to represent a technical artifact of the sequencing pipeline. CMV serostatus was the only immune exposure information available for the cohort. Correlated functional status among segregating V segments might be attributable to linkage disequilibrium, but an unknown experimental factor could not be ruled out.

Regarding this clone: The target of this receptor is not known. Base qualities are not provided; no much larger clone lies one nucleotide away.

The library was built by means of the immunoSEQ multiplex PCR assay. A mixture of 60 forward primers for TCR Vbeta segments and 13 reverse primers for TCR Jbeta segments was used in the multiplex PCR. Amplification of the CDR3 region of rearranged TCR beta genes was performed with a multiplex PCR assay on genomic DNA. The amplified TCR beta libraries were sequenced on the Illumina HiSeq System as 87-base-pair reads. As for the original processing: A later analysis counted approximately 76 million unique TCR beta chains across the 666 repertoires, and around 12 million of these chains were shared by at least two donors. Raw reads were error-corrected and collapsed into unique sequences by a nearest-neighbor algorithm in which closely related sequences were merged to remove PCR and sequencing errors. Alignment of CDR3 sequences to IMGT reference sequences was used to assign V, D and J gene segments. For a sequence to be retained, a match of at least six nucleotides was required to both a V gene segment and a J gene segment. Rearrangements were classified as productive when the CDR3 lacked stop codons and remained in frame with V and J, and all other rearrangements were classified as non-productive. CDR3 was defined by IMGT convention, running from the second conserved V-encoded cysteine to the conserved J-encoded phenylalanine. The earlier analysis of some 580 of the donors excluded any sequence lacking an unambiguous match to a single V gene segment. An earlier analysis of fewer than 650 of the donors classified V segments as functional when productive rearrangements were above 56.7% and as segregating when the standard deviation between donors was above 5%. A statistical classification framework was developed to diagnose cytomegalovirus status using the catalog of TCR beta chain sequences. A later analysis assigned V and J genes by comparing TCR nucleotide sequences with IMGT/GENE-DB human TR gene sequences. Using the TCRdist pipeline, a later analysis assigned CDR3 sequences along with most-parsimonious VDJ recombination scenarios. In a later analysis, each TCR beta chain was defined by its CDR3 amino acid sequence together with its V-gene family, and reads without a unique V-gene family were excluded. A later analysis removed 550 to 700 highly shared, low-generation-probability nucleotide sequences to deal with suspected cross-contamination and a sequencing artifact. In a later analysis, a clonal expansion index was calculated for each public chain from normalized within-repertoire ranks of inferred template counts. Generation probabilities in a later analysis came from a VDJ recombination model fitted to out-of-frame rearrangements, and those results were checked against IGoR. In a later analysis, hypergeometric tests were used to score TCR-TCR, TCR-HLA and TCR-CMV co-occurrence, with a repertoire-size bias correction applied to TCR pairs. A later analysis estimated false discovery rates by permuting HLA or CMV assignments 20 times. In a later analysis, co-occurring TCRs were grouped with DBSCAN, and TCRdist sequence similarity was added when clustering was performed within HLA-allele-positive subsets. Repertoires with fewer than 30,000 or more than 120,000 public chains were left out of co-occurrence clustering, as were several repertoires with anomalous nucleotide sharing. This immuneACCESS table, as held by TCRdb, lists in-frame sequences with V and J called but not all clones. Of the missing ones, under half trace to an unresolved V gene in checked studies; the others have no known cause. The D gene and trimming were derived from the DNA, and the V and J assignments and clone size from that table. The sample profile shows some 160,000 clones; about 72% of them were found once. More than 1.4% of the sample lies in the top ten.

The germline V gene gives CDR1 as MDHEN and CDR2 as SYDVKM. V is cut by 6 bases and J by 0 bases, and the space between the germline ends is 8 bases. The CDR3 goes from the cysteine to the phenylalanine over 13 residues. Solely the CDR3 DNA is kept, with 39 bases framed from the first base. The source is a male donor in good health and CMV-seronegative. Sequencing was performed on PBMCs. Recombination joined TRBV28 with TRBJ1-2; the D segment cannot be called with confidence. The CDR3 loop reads CASSLLTNYGYTF. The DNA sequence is TGTGCCAGCAGCCTATTGACTAACTATGGCTACACCTTC.